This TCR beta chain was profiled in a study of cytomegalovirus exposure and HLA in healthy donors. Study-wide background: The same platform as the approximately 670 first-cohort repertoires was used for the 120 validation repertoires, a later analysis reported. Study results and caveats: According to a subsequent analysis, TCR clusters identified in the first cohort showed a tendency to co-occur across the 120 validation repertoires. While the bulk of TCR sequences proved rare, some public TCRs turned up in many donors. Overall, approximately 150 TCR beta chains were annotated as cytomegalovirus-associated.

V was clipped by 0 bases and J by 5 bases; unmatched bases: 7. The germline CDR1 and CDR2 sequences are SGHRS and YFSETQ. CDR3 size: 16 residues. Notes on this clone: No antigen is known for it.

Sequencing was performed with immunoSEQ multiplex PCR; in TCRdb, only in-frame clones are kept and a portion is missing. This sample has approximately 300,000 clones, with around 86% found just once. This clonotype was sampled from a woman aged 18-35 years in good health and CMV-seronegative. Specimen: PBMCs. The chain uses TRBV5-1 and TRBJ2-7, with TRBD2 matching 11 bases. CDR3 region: CASSLAPLAGGHEQYF. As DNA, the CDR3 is TGCGCCAGCAGCTTGGCCCCCCTAGCGGGGGGCCACGAGCAGTACTTC.